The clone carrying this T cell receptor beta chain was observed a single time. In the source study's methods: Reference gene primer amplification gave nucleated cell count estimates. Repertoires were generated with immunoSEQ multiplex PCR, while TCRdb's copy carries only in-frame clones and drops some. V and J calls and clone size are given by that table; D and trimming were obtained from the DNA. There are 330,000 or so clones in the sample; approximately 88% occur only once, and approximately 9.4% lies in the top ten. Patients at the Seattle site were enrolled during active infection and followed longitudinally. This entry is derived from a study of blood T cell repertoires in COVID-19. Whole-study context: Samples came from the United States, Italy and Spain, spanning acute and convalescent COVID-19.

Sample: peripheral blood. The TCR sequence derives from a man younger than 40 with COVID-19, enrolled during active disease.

The CDR3 nucleotides are TGTGCCACCAGCAGAGGAGGGAGGGAATTGTACGAGCAGTACTTC. Translated, it gives CATSRGGRELYEQYF. This chain links TRBV15 with TRBJ2-7; 7 nucleotides agree with TRBD2. This CDR3 region has 15 residues. V lost 1 base, J lost 4 bases, and 7 bases stayed unmatched. Germline-derived CDR1 and CDR2 are LNHNV and YYDKDF (reference sequence).